Below are 12 T cell receptor beta chains sequenced from a single sample in a study of blood T cell repertoires in COVID-19. Using immunoSEQ multiplex PCR, the repertoire was profiled, and TCRdb retains in-frame clones only, with some absent. The table has 230,000 or so clones, 80% to 85% seen once. What was sequenced was PBMCs or T cells enriched from blood (not recorded which). The receptor source for this set is a middle-aged man who had recovered from COVID-19.

The rearrangement uses TRBV10-2 and TRBJ1-5; possibly TRBD1 for D (6 bases). Germline V gene lookup returns CDR1 WSHSY and CDR2 SAAADI. The V and J ends lost 8 bases and 3 bases respectively, with 14 bases between them. CDR3 size: 14 residues. The CDR3 DNA sequence: TGCGCCAGCGGGGACATGACCTACAATCAGCCCCAGCATTTT. This codes for CASGDMTYNQPQHF.

This clone was detected only a few times. This CDR3 reads CASSVSDRAPYEQYF. DNA of the CDR3: TGTGCCAGCAGCGTATCGGACAGGGCCCCCTACGAGCAGTACTTC. The rearrangement joins TRBV9 to TRBJ2-7; 8 bases line up with TRBD1. The germline V gene encodes CDR1 SGDLS and CDR2 YYNGEE. Trimming cost V 1 base and J 2 bases; bases outside gene matches: 5. The CDR3 is 15 amino acids.

The chain carries TRBV7-2 and TRBJ2-2; D gene ambiguous. CDR3 length: 14 amino acids. The V end was cut by 2 bases, the J end by 4 bases, with 8 bases between. Germline assignment: CDR1 SGHTA and CDR2 FQGNSA. CDR3 sequence reads: CASSLLSFTGELFF. CDR3 nucleotides: TGTGCCAGCAGCTTACTGTCGTTCACCGGGGAGCTGTTTTTT.

V and J are TRBV11-3 and TRBJ2-7; TRBD2 aligns across 8 bases. Germline V gene data show CDR1 as SGHNT and CDR2 as YENEEA. Trimming took 10 bases from V and 1 from J; bases not matched to a gene: 6. The CDR3 loop spans 13 amino acids. CDR3 DNA sequence: TGTGCCACCACTAGCGGATCGTCCTACGAGCAGTACTTC. Translating gives CATTSGSSYEQYF.

Here the CDR3 DNA reads TGTGCCAGCAGCCATCGGGGGGGCGGGTACGAGCAGTACTTC. This sequence encodes CASSHRGGGYEQYF. V gene TRBV3-1 (or the pseudogene TRBV3-2) combines with J gene TRBJ2-7, with 8 bases aligning to TRBD2. Germline CDR1 is LGHDT and CDR2 is YNNKEL (reference sequence). There are 14 residues in the CDR3. Unmatched junction bases numbered 5, after V lost 3 bases and J lost 4 bases.

This clone was picked up one time. This chain uses TRBV7-2 with TRBJ2-5, with TRBD2 matching 8 bases. V trimming: 4 bases; J trimming: 3 bases; junction bases outside the gene matches: 7. The germline gives CDR1 SGHTA, CDR2 FQGNSA. This CDR3 region has 15 residues. CDR3 in amino acids: CASSSSSGLEETQYF. The CDR3 DNA is TGTGCCAGCAGCTCGTCTAGCGGGCTAGAAGAGACCCAGTACTTC.

The rearrangement uses TRBV29-1 and TRBJ2-7, with D perhaps matching TRBD2 (6 bases). Trimming took off 2 bases at V and 7 bases at J, with 15 bases between the two ends. The CDR3 length is 13 residues. CDR1 and CDR2 from the germline V gene are SQVTM and ANQGSEA. DNA for the CDR3: TGCAGCGTTGAACCTTCTGGGGGAGGTGAGCAGTACTTC. This sequence encodes CSVEPSGGGEQYF.

This chain uses TRBV6-5 with TRBJ1-6; D ambiguous. Looked up from germline, CDR1 is MNHEY and CDR2 is SVGAGI. V dropped 6 bases and J dropped 12 bases, with 18 bases sitting between them. This CDR3 region has 14 residues. The CDR3 spells CASSRSGPSRPLHF. The CDR3 nucleotides are TGTGCCAGCAGCCGAAGCGGTCCGTCACGACCCCTCCACTTT.

This clone has at least ten counts. The CDR3 region is CASGKGLAGIYEQYF. CDR3 bases: TGTGCTAGTGGTAAGGGACTAGCGGGAATCTACGAGCAGTACTTC. The gene calls are TRBV12-5 and TRBJ2-7; 13 nucleotides match TRBD2. Germline V CDR1 and CDR2: LGHNT, FRNRAP. The CDR3 runs 15 residues. V was pared by 5 bases and J by 3 bases, with 4 bases of the junction left unmatched.

Ten or more counts support this clone. The chain carries TRBV6-2 or TRBV6-3 and TRBJ2-7; 9 nucleotides align to TRBD2. The V and J ends lost 0 bases and 0 bases, in that order; junction bases with no gene match: 0. The CDR3 has 15 amino acids. Germline V gene sequence: CDR1 MNHEY, CDR2 SVGEGT. The CDR3 spells CASSYSTSGSYEQYF. The CDR3 DNA reads TGTGCCAGCAGTTACTCGACTAGCGGCTCCTACGAGCAGTACTTC.

This chain uses TRBV10-1 with TRBJ2-7; 7 bases map to TRBD1. J was trimmed by 2 bases and V by 6 bases; bases with no gene match: 7. The CDR3 runs to 14 residues. Germline V lookup: CDR1 WNHNN, CDR2 SYGVQD (reference sequence). The CDR3 loop is CASRTDRATYEQYF. The CDR3 DNA reads TGCGCCAGCAGGACTGACAGGGCCACCTACGAGCAGTACTTC.

This clone was detected ten times or more. This chain uses TRBV7-3 with TRBJ2-1; TRBD2 matches 9 bases. Trimming at V came to 6 bases and at J to 0 bases, leaving 3 bases not matched to a gene. CDR1 and CDR2 from the germline V gene are SGHTA and FQGTGA. The CDR3 runs to 15 residues. CDR3 loop: CASSFSGGSYNEQFF. CDR3 nucleotides: TGTGCCAGCAGTTTTAGCGGGGGCTCCTACAATGAGCAGTTCTTC. Using reference TRBV7-3 and TRBJ2-1 for the parts outside the CDR3, the full variable domain is GAGVSQTPSNKVTEKGKYVELRCDPISGHTALYWYRQSLGQGPEFLIYFQGTGAADDSGLPNDRFFAVRPEGSVSTLKIQRTERGDSAVYLCASSFSGGSYNEQFFGPGTRLTVL.